These 19 T cell receptor beta chains originate from one sample sequenced in a study of blood T cell repertoires in COVID-19. Generated by immunoSEQ multiplex PCR, the TCRdb table keeps only in-frame clones and is missing some. This repertoire shows fewer than 200,000 clones, roughly 76% found once; its top ten account for approximately 9.9%. Material: peripheral blood. Receptors originate from a woman aged 40 to 50 with COVID-19, enrolled during active disease.

V usage is TRBV9 and J usage is TRBJ1-2; D remains unclear. The CDR3 runs 11 residues. V shed 6 bases and J shed 4 bases, with 7 bases lying between them. Germline V gives CDR1 SGDLS, CDR2 YYNGEE. DNA of the CDR3: TGTGCCAGCACCGCCGGCTATGGCTACACCTTC. This codes for CASTAGYGYTF.

This clone was seen only once. V gene TRBV2 combines with J gene TRBJ1-1, with 7 bases aligning to TRBD1. The CDR3 consists of 13 residues. Germline V gene sequence: CDR1 SNHLY, CDR2 FYNNEI. Losses at the gene ends were 7 bases for V and 4 bases for J; bases not matched to a gene: 6. The CDR3 DNA sequence: TGTGCCAGCACTCAGGGGGTGGGCACTGAAGCTTTCTTT. This encodes CASTQGVGTEAFF.

This clone was seen a single time. The V and J genes are TRBV9 and TRBJ2-7; D remains unclear. V lost 0 bases and J lost 0, with 7 bases in between. This CDR3 contains 14 residues. Germline V gene data show CDR1 as SGDLS and CDR2 as YYNGEE. CDR3 bases: TGTGCCAGCAGCGTAGGTGTGAGCTCCTACGAGCAGTACTTC. Protein sequence: CASSVGVSSYEQYF.

This chain joins TRBV6-1 and TRBJ1-1; TRBD1 is a possible D gene (5 bases). Per germline, CDR1 MNHNS and CDR2 SASEGT. The CDR3 has 12 residues. The V end was cut by 0 bases, the J end by 10 bases, with 9 bases between. The CDR3 spells CASSEAGTLAFF. In DNA form, the CDR3 reads TGTGCCAGCAGTGAAGCAGGGACTCTAGCTTTCTTT.

The sample holds one count of this clone. The chain combines TRBV19 with TRBJ1-2, with D hard to call. The germline V gene encodes CDR1 LNHDA and CDR2 SQIVND (reference sequence). The V gene lost 4 bases and the J gene lost 6 bases, with 12 bases spanning the gap. The CDR3 consists of 13 residues. The DNA for the CDR3 is TGTGCCAGTAGTACCAGCGATTTCGATGGCTACACCTTC. Protein product: CASSTSDFDGYTF.

The chain couples TRBV29-1 to TRBJ2-1; 7 bases are a match to TRBD2. V lost 5 bases and J lost 0; bases outside the gene matches: 13. Germline V gene sequence: CDR1 SQVTM, CDR2 ANQGSEA. The CDR3 runs 17 residues. The CDR3 region has the DNA TGCAGCGTTCCCCGGGGGGATAGCGGATACTCCTACAATGAGCAGTTCTTC. It encodes CSVPRGDSGYSYNEQFF.

The V call is TRBV9, the J call TRBJ1-6, with TRBD1 matching 7 bases. This CDR3 is 14 amino acids long. Unmatched junction bases numbered 10, after V lost 7 bases and J lost 9 bases. Germline-derived CDR1 and CDR2 are SGDLS and YYNGEE. The CDR3 DNA sequence: TGTGCCAGCGGTCTCGAGGGGGCAGGTTCACCCCTCCACTTT. Amino acids: CASGLEGAGSPLHF. Together with reference TRBV9 and TRBJ1-6, the CDR3 gives the full variable domain: DSGVTQTPKHLITATGQRVTLRCSPRSGDLSVYWYQQSLDQGLQFLIQYYNGEERAKGNILERFSAQQFPDLHSELNLSSLELGDSALYFCASGLEGAGSPLHFGNGTRLTVT.

This clone has just one count. This chain joins TRBV3-1 (or the pseudogene TRBV3-2) and TRBJ2-4; 7 bases align to TRBD2. CDR3 size: 13 residues. The trim removed 4 bases at V and 8 bases at J, leaving 5 bases unmatched. In germline, CDR1 is LGHDT, CDR2 YNNKEL (reference sequence). The CDR3 nucleotides read TGTGCCAGCAGCCTTGGACTAGAACACATTCAGTACTTC. Protein sequence: CASSLGLEHIQYF.

This clone was recorded only once. This chain connects TRBV11-1 to TRBJ2-6, with D unclear. CDR3 length equals 15 residues. Germline CDR1 reads SGHAT; CDR2 reads FQDESV (reference sequence). Deletions cut 1 base from V and 2 bases from J, with 6 bases between. The CDR3, as DNA: TGTGCCAGCAGCTTAGTTAGTCCTGGGGCCAACGTCCTGACTTTC. It is translated as CASSLVSPGANVLTF.

The chain links TRBV6-5 to TRBJ1-2; no definite D call. V was cut by 10 bases and J by 7 bases, with 13 bases left in between. Germline V lookup: CDR1 MNHEY, CDR2 SVGAGI. The CDR3 runs to 11 residues. CDR3 region: CANDSGFGYTF. The CDR3 region has the DNA TGTGCCAACGACTCGGGATTTGGCTACACCTTC.

The rearrangement joins TRBV30 to TRBJ1-1; 9 bases fit TRBD1. Losses at the gene ends were 3 bases for V and 6 bases for J; bases not matched to a gene: 5. This CDR3 is built from 13 residues. Germline V CDR1 and CDR2: GTSNPN, SVGIG (reference sequence). CDR3 nucleotides: TGTGCCTGGAGCGTACAGGGGGCTGCTGAAGCTTTCTTT. It specifies CAWSVQGAAEAFF.

The chain uses TRBV18 and TRBJ2-1; 9 positions match TRBD2. CDR3 size: 16 residues. Germline CDR1 and CDR2: KGHSH and LQKENI. V lost 0 bases and J lost 7; bases outside the gene matches: 7. The CDR3 DNA reads as TGTGCCAGCTCACCACCCAAGGGTAGCGGGGGTAATGAGCAGTTCTTC. It specifies CASSPPKGSGGNEQFF.

The chain has TRBV27 and TRBJ2-3; D unresolved. V lost 4 bases and J lost 6, with 17 bases in between. The CDR3 has 15 amino acids. Per germline, CDR1 MNHEY and CDR2 SMNVEV (reference sequence). The CDR3 DNA is TGTGCCAGCAGTTCTACTCTGATTATGCGGGATACGCAGTATTTT. Its translation: CASSSTLIMRDTQYF.

The V call is TRBV19, the J call TRBJ1-3; D ambiguous. The germline CDR1 and CDR2 sequences are LNHDA and SQIVND (reference sequence). Deletions cut 2 bases from V and 2 bases from J, with 7 bases between. This CDR3 has 14 residues. The CDR3 protein is CASSIMAAGNTIYF. CDR3 sequence (DNA): TGTGCCAGTAGTATAATGGCAGCTGGAAACACCATATATTTT.

V and J are TRBV10-3 and TRBJ1-1; 10 bases match TRBD1. Germline trimming cut 2 bases from V and 10 bases from J; bases unmatched to any gene: 10. The CDR3 is 15 residues long. Germline V lookup: CDR1 ENHRY, CDR2 SYGVKD. The CDR3 here is CAISEIGQGELLAFF. CDR3 nucleotides: TGTGCCATCAGTGAGATAGGACAGGGGGAACTTCTAGCTTTCTTT.

V usage is TRBV18 and J usage is TRBJ2-5; 7 bases are a match to TRBD1. The CDR3 is 15 residues long. Trimming removed 2 bases from V and 3 bases from J; junction bases left unmatched: 6. Germline V gene lookup returns CDR1 KGHSH and CDR2 LQKENI. The CDR3 nucleotides read TGTGCCAGCTCACCATTCGACAGGGCAAAAGAGACCCAGTACTTC. Protein sequence: CASSPFDRAKETQYF.

The chain combines TRBV27 with TRBJ2-1, with a tentative D call TRBD2 (5 bases). Trimming took 6 bases from V and 2 from J, leaving 14 bases between them. Germline-derived CDR1 and CDR2 are MNHEY and SMNVEV (reference sequence). CDR3 size: 15 residues. CDR3 bases: TGTGCCAGCAGGCGGACTGACTCACCCTACAATGAGCAGTTCTTC. Protein: CASRRTDSPYNEQFF.

The chain employs TRBV29-1 and TRBJ1-4, with D unresolved. Between the trimmed V and J ends, which lost 6 bases and 8 bases, there was a span of 10 bases. The CDR3 totals 11 residues. Germline-derived CDR1 and CDR2 are SQVTM and ANQGSEA. The CDR3 DNA reads as TGCAGCGTCGGCGAGGCCGAAAAACTGTTTTTT. This translates into CSVGEAEKLFF.

This clone was counted only a few times. CDR3 protein: CASSRTTGRGEQFF. The DNA for the CDR3 is TGTGCCAGCAGCCGGACCACCGGTAGGGGAGAGCAGTTCTTC. The genes are TRBV5-6 and TRBJ2-1, with D maybe TRBD1 (5 bases). In germline, CDR1 is SGHDT, CDR2 YYEEEE. The CDR3 runs to 14 residues. Trimming took 4 bases from V and 10 from J, leaving 18 bases between them.